A selection of T cell receptor beta chains follows, all from one sample in a study of blood T cell repertoires in COVID-19. This table comes from immunoSEQ multiplex PCR, and its TCRdb copy is limited to in-frame clones, with some not included. The sample lists tens of thousands of clones, 60% to 80% occurring once. The sequenced sample was peripheral blood. The source of these receptors is a man of 80 years or more with active or convalescent COVID-19. CDR3s include the opening cysteine and the closing phenylalanine or tryptophan. A D gene is named only where the DNA matches it firmly. Clone size, where shown, is once, few, many, or a class for clones that have expanded.

D	J	size	V	CDR3	DNA
TRBD2	TRBJ2-7	-	TRBV3-1/TRBV3-2	CASSTSGNPSYEQYF	TGTGCCAGCAGCACTAGCGGGAACCCCTCCTACGAGCAGTACTTC
TRBD1	TRBJ1-5	-	TRBV19	CASRQTGGNQPQHF	TGTGCCAGTAGGCAGACAGGGGGCAATCAGCCCCAGCATTTT
-	TRBJ2-5	-	TRBV7-3	CASSLRRGETQYF	TGTGCCAGCAGCCTGAGACGAGGGGAGACCCAGTACTTC
-	TRBJ1-2	-	TRBV28	CASSLPGLPEGLYGYTF	TGTGCCAGCAGTTTGCCAGGACTACCCGAAGGGCTATATGGCTACACCTTC
-	TRBJ1-4	-	TRBV6-5	CASRGTAGKLFF	TGTGCCAGCAGGGGTACAGCGGGGAAACTGTTTTTT
-	TRBJ2-5	-	TRBV10-3	CAISEQLPQETQYF	TGTGCCATCAGTGAACAGCTCCCACAAGAGACCCAGTACTTC
TRBD2	TRBJ2-7	-	TRBV5-6	CASSLRTSGRIYEQYF	TGTGCCAGCAGCTTGCGGACTAGCGGGAGAATCTACGAGCAGTACTTC
-	TRBJ2-3	few	TRBV9	CASSVGRQASTDTQYF	TGTGCCAGCAGCGTAGGGAGACAGGCGAGCACAGATACGCAGTATTTT
-	TRBJ2-5	-	TRBV6-5	CASSYGTGRETQYF	TGTGCCAGCAGTTACGGAACCGGGAGAGAGACCCAGTACTTC
TRBD1	TRBJ1-2	-	TRBV5-1	CASNPSGQGLNYGYTF	TGCGCCAGCAACCCCTCGGGACAGGGGTTAAACTATGGCTACACCTTC
-	TRBJ1-1	few	TRBV4-3	CASSQDNGRVAFF	TGCGCCAGCAGCCAAGATAATGGGAGGGTGGCTTTCTTT
-	TRBJ2-7	-	TRBV19	CASSRGRGPGDEQYF	TGTGCCAGTAGTCGTGGGCGGGGCCCTGGGGATGAGCAGTACTTC
-	TRBJ2-3	-	TRBV21-1	CASSKLWGQGATDTQYF	-
-	TRBJ2-5	-	TRBV7-9	CASSLVDDRGETQYF	TGTGCCAGCAGCTTAGTCGATGATAGAGGAGAGACCCAGTACTTC
-	TRBJ2-2	-	TRBV7-6	CASSPGGESTGELFF	TGTGCCAGCAGCCCCGGTGGGGAGAGCACCGGGGAGCTGTTTTTT
-	TRBJ2-1	-	TRBV7-2	CASSFQQGFANEQFF	TGTGCCAGCAGCTTTCAACAGGGATTTGCCAATGAGCAGTTCTTC
-	TRBJ2-3	-	TRBV25-1	CASRGHQDTQYF	TGTGCCAGCAGGGGACATCAAGATACGCAGTATTTT
-	TRBJ1-2	-	TRBV19	CASTDPGGSNYGYTF	TGTGCCAGTACGGACCCCGGGGGGTCAAACTATGGCTACACCTTC
-	TRBJ2-1	once	TRBV5-1	CASSLAMAGKQFF	TGCGCCAGCAGCTTGGCCATGGCAGGCAAGCAGTTCTTC
TRBD2	TRBJ2-1	-	TRBV7-2	CASSLSGLANEQFF	TGTGCCAGCAGCTTATCCGGACTAGCGAATGAGCAGTTCTTC
-	TRBJ2-7	-	TRBV5-1	CASSLFAGIYEQYF	TGCGCCAGCAGCTTGTTCGCGGGTATCTACGAGCAGTACTTC
TRBD1	TRBJ1-3	-	TRBV18	CASSPPGQSSGNTIYF	TGTGCCAGCTCGCCCCCGGGACAGAGCTCTGGAAACACCATATATTTT
-	TRBJ1-5	medium-sized	TRBV21-1	CASSYGTDSNQPQHF	TGTGCCAGCAGCTATGGAACAGATAGCAATCAGCCCCAGCATTTT
-	TRBJ1-1	-	TRBV6-2/TRBV6-3	CASSYVGGVTFF	TGTGCCAGCAGTTACGTGGGGGGGGTGACTTTCTTT
TRBD1	TRBJ1-1	-	TRBV10-3	CAISDRGQAEAFF	TGTGCCATCAGCGACAGGGGGCAGGCTGAAGCTTTCTTT
-	TRBJ2-1	-	TRBV7-3	CASSPQDAMNEQFF	TGTGCCAGCAGCCCTCAAGATGCGATGAATGAGCAGTTCTTC
-	TRBJ2-1	few	TRBV5-4	CASRSGDEQFF	TGTGCCAGCAGAAGCGGCGATGAGCAGTTCTTC